A selection of T cell receptor beta chains follows, all from one sample in a study of T cells in Graves' hyperthyroidism and ophthalmopathy. MiXCR, applied by TCRdb to the multiplex PCR reads, yields one record per CDR3 protein. The table records 350,000 or so distinct CDR3 sequences, 15% to 20% of them present only once. What was sequenced was blood. These receptors came from a woman aged 40 to 50 with Graves' ophthalmopathy. The CDR3 runs from the conserved cysteine through the conserved F or W. Fields, in order: D gene, V gene, J gene, clone size, CDR3 DNA, CDR3 protein. The D gene is left open where the match is weak. The listing skips clone size in some rows; elsewhere it reads once, few, many or a size class.

d_gene: -; v_gene: TRBV12-3/TRBV12-4; j_gene: TRBJ1-2; abundance: many; CDR3nt: TGTGCCAGCAGTTTAGTGCAGGGTAACTATGGCTACACCTTC; CDR3aa: CASSLVQGNYGYTF
d_gene: -; v_gene: TRBV10-2; j_gene: TRBJ1-5; abundance: many; CDR3nt: TGCGCCAGCAGTTCCAACAGGGGCAATCAGCCCCAGCATTTT; CDR3aa: CASSSNRGNQPQHF
d_gene: -; v_gene: TRBV12-3/TRBV12-4; j_gene: TRBJ2-6; abundance: many; CDR3nt: TGTGCCAGCAGTTTAACCTCTGGGGCCAACGTCCTGACTTTC; CDR3aa: CASSLTSGANVLTF
d_gene: TRBD1; v_gene: TRBV4-1; j_gene: TRBJ1-2; abundance: many; CDR3nt: TGCGCCAGCAGCAAGGGGCAGGGGGGTTATGGCTACACCTTC; CDR3aa: CASSKGQGGYGYTF
d_gene: -; v_gene: TRBV6-2/TRBV6-3; j_gene: TRBJ2-2; abundance: many; CDR3nt: TGTGCCAGCAGTAAGATGGGTTCTGCCGGGGAGCTGTTTTTT; CDR3aa: CASSKMGSAGELFF
d_gene: -; v_gene: TRBV27; j_gene: TRBJ1-2; abundance: many; CDR3nt: TGTGCCAGCAGTTCCGGGGTGGGTGTAAGCGGCTACACCTTC; CDR3aa: CASSSGVGVSGYTF
d_gene: TRBD2; v_gene: TRBV11-2; j_gene: TRBJ2-7; abundance: -; CDR3nt: TGTGCCAGCAGCGCGGGACTAGCGGGAGGGACCTACGAGCAGTACTTC; CDR3aa: CASSAGLAGGTYEQYF
d_gene: TRBD2; v_gene: TRBV2; j_gene: TRBJ2-3; abundance: many; CDR3nt: TGTGCCAGCATTGGGGTAGCGGGCTCTAGCACAGATACGCAGTATTTT; CDR3aa: CASIGVAGSSTDTQYF
d_gene: TRBD1; v_gene: TRBV6-1; j_gene: TRBJ1-6; abundance: -; CDR3nt: TGTGCCAGCAGACCCGGGACAGGGGATTCACCCCTCCACTTT; CDR3aa: CASRPGTGDSPLHF
d_gene: -; v_gene: TRBV6-2/TRBV6-3; j_gene: TRBJ1-3; abundance: -; CDR3nt: TGTGCCAGCAGTCCCGCGAACACCATATATTTT; CDR3aa: CASSPANTIYF
d_gene: -; v_gene: TRBV30; j_gene: TRBJ1-1; abundance: many; CDR3nt: TGTGCTTACCAAGGAAACACTGAAGCTTTCTTT; CDR3aa: CAYQGNTEAFF
d_gene: -; v_gene: TRBV11-1; j_gene: TRBJ2-7; abundance: many; CDR3nt: TGTGCCAGCAGCTTAGCGCGAGTCGTCTCCCTTTTCTCCTACGAGCAGTACTTC; CDR3aa: CASSLARVVSLFSYEQYF
d_gene: TRBD1; v_gene: TRBV5-4; j_gene: TRBJ2-6; abundance: few; CDR3nt: TGTGCCAGCAGCGGGTGGACAGGGCGCGGGGCCAACGTCCTGACTTTC; CDR3aa: CASSGWTGRGANVLTF
d_gene: TRBD2; v_gene: TRBV12-3/TRBV12-4; j_gene: TRBJ2-7; abundance: -; CDR3nt: TGTGCCAGCAGTTTCATCGTGGGGCGGGGGAATTACGAGCAGTACTTC; CDR3aa: CASSFIVGRGNYEQYF
d_gene: -; v_gene: TRBV20-1; j_gene: TRBJ1-5; abundance: many; CDR3nt: TGCAGTGCTAGTATTCGGCCAGATAGCAATCAGCCCCAGCATTTT; CDR3aa: CSASIRPDSNQPQHF
d_gene: -; v_gene: TRBV24-1; j_gene: TRBJ2-2; abundance: many; CDR3nt: TGTGCCACCAGTACCCAGCAGGTATCCGGGGAGCTGTTTTTT; CDR3aa: CATSTQQVSGELFF
d_gene: -; v_gene: TRBV6-5; j_gene: TRBJ1-2; abundance: many; CDR3nt: TGTGCCAGCAGTTACAGGGAGAATTATGGCTACACCTTC; CDR3aa: CASSYRENYGYTF
d_gene: -; v_gene: TRBV20-1; j_gene: TRBJ2-7; abundance: many; CDR3nt: TGCAGTGCCGAGACGTCTGGCGGTAAGCAGTACTTC; CDR3aa: CSAETSGGKQYF
d_gene: -; v_gene: TRBV2; j_gene: TRBJ2-7; abundance: many; CDR3nt: TGTGCCAGCAGGGATTCCGGGAATACCTACGAGCAGTACTTC; CDR3aa: CASRDSGNTYEQYF
d_gene: -; v_gene: TRBV27; j_gene: TRBJ2-2; abundance: many; CDR3nt: TGTGCCAGCAGTTTATCCACCAGGCCCCGCTTCACCGGGGAGCTGTTTTTT; CDR3aa: CASSLSTRPRFTGELFF
d_gene: -; v_gene: TRBV7-2; j_gene: TRBJ2-5; abundance: many; CDR3nt: TGTGCCAGCAGCTTAGATTTCGGGACCCAGTACTTC; CDR3aa: CASSLDFGTQYF
d_gene: TRBD2; v_gene: TRBV6-2/TRBV6-3; j_gene: TRBJ2-1; abundance: many; CDR3nt: TGTGCCAGCAGAAGACTAGCGGATTCGGGGCGTGAGCAGTTCTTC; CDR3aa: CASRRLADSGREQFF
d_gene: -; v_gene: TRBV29-1; j_gene: TRBJ1-5; abundance: many; CDR3nt: TGCAGCGTTGGGGGTTTTAGCAATCAGCCCCAGCATTTT; CDR3aa: CSVGGFSNQPQHF
d_gene: -; v_gene: TRBV9; j_gene: TRBJ2-5; abundance: many; CDR3nt: TGTGCCAGCAGCGGGCGAGAGGAGGACCAAGAGACCCAGTACTTC; CDR3aa: CASSGREEDQETQYF
d_gene: TRBD2; v_gene: TRBV29-1; j_gene: TRBJ2-7; abundance: many; CDR3nt: TGCAGCGGAGACACCCCGACGGCCTGGGAGGGGAACGAGCAGTACTTC; CDR3aa: CSGDTPTAWEGNEQYF
d_gene: -; v_gene: TRBV2; j_gene: TRBJ2-2; abundance: many; CDR3nt: TGTGCCAGCAGTGACTTCCGACCGACCACCGGGGAGCTGTTTTTT; CDR3aa: CASSDFRPTTGELFF
d_gene: -; v_gene: TRBV6-5; j_gene: TRBJ1-2; abundance: many; CDR3nt: TGTGCCAGCAGTTACGTCAGGACTAACTATGGCTACACCTTC; CDR3aa: CASSYVRTNYGYTF
d_gene: TRBD2; v_gene: TRBV11-1; j_gene: TRBJ2-3; abundance: many; CDR3nt: TGTGCCAGCAGCTCCTTAGTTAGCGGGAGCACAGATACGCAGTATTTT; CDR3aa: CASSSLVSGSTDTQYF
d_gene: -; v_gene: TRBV20-1; j_gene: TRBJ2-7; abundance: many; CDR3nt: TGCAGTGCTAGGGACAGTATGAACGAGCAGTACTTC; CDR3aa: CSARDSMNEQYF
d_gene: -; v_gene: TRBV5-6; j_gene: TRBJ1-5; abundance: many; CDR3nt: TGTGCCAGCAGGGATGGGTCGGGGGATAGCAATCAGCCCCAGCATTTT; CDR3aa: CASRDGSGDSNQPQHF
d_gene: TRBD2; v_gene: TRBV11-2; j_gene: TRBJ2-5; abundance: many; CDR3nt: TGTGCCAGCAGTAGGACTAGCGGGAGGAGGGAGACCCAGTACTTC; CDR3aa: CASSRTSGRRETQYF
d_gene: TRBD1; v_gene: TRBV28; j_gene: TRBJ1-5; abundance: many; CDR3nt: TGTGCCAGCGGAAACTGGACAGGGAATCAGCCCCAGCATTTT; CDR3aa: CASGNWTGNQPQHF
d_gene: TRBD1; v_gene: TRBV6-1; j_gene: TRBJ1-2; abundance: -; CDR3nt: TGTGCCAGCAGTGAATGGGGACAGTTGTTCTATGGCTACACCTTC; CDR3aa: CASSEWGQLFYGYTF
d_gene: TRBD1; v_gene: TRBV12-3/TRBV12-4; j_gene: TRBJ2-7; abundance: many; CDR3nt: TGTGCCAGCAGTTTGGCGCAGGGGGACTACGAGCAGTACTTC; CDR3aa: CASSLAQGDYEQYF
d_gene: TRBD1; v_gene: TRBV6-1; j_gene: TRBJ2-7; abundance: -; CDR3nt: TGTGCCAGCAGTGTGGCGACAGGGGGTCTCCACGAGCAGTACTTC; CDR3aa: CASSVATGGLHEQYF
d_gene: TRBD2; v_gene: TRBV6-1; j_gene: TRBJ2-7; abundance: many; CDR3nt: TGTGCCAGCAGTCAGACTAGCGGGAGTTATGATCGCGAGCAGTACTTC; CDR3aa: CASSQTSGSYDREQYF
d_gene: -; v_gene: TRBV19; j_gene: TRBJ1-5; abundance: many; CDR3nt: TGTGCCAGTAGTATAGGTCCCATTAGCAATCAGCCCCAGCATTTT; CDR3aa: CASSIGPISNQPQHF
d_gene: TRBD1; v_gene: TRBV28; j_gene: TRBJ2-7; abundance: medium-sized; CDR3nt: TGTGCCAGCAGACCAGGGACAGACATCTACGAGCAGTACTTC; CDR3aa: CASRPGTDIYEQYF
d_gene: -; v_gene: TRBV20-1; j_gene: TRBJ2-5; abundance: once; CDR3nt: TGCAGTGCTAGAGAGGGCGGCCTGGGGACCCAGTACTTC; CDR3aa: CSAREGGLGTQYF
d_gene: TRBD2; v_gene: TRBV12-3/TRBV12-4; j_gene: TRBJ2-5; abundance: -; CDR3nt: TGTGCTAGCAGCCTAGCGGGTCCGCAAGAGGCCCAGTACTTC; CDR3aa: CASSLAGPQEAQYF
d_gene: -; v_gene: TRBV7-9; j_gene: TRBJ2-7; abundance: -; CDR3nt: TGTGCCAGCAGCTTACAGAGGGGTCTGGGCGAGCAGTACTTC; CDR3aa: CASSLQRGLGEQYF
d_gene: TRBD1; v_gene: TRBV24-1; j_gene: TRBJ1-2; abundance: -; CDR3nt: TGTGCCACCCGTTCAACACATAAGAGGGACAGGAGCTATGGCTACAACTTC; CDR3aa: CATRSTHKRDRSYGYNF
d_gene: TRBD1; v_gene: TRBV11-2; j_gene: TRBJ2-7; abundance: many; CDR3nt: TGTGCCAGCAGCCTACTGACAGGGTCCTCCGAGCAGTACTTC; CDR3aa: CASSLLTGSSEQYF
d_gene: TRBD2; v_gene: TRBV6-2/TRBV6-3; j_gene: TRBJ2-5; abundance: many; CDR3nt: TGTGCCAGCAGTTACTCGACTACAGCGGGGACGCCTGACCAAGAGACCCAGTACTTC; CDR3aa: CASSYSTTAGTPDQETQYF
d_gene: -; v_gene: TRBV11-2; j_gene: TRBJ1-6; abundance: -; CDR3nt: TGTGCCAGCAGCTTAGACGCTGGGAATAATTCACCCCTCCACTTT; CDR3aa: CASSLDAGNNSPLHF
d_gene: -; v_gene: TRBV15; j_gene: TRBJ1-5; abundance: many; CDR3nt: TGTGCCACCAGCGGAACAGGGAACAATCGGCCCCAGCATTTT; CDR3aa: CATSGTGNNRPQHF
d_gene: -; v_gene: TRBV4-3; j_gene: TRBJ2-6; abundance: many; CDR3nt: TGCGCCAGCAGCCATGACGACACCACTGGGGCCAACGTCCTGACTTTC; CDR3aa: CASSHDDTTGANVLTF
d_gene: TRBD2; v_gene: TRBV15; j_gene: TRBJ2-2; abundance: many; CDR3nt: TGTGCCACCAGCGGGAACAGGCTAGCGGGAGGCAACACCGGGGAGCTGTTTTTT; CDR3aa: CATSGNRLAGGNTGELFF
d_gene: -; v_gene: TRBV12-3/TRBV12-4; j_gene: TRBJ1-3; abundance: many; CDR3nt: TGTGCCAGCAGTTTGATTCTTAGGGTTGGAAACACCATATATTTT; CDR3aa: CASSLILRVGNTIYF
d_gene: -; v_gene: TRBV12-3/TRBV12-4; j_gene: TRBJ1-1; abundance: -; CDR3nt: TGTGCCAGCAGTTTACACAGGCCATACACTGAAGCTTTCTTT; CDR3aa: CASSLHRPYTEAFF
d_gene: TRBD1; v_gene: TRBV6-2/TRBV6-3; j_gene: TRBJ1-2; abundance: -; CDR3nt: TGTGCCAGCAGTAAGACAGGGGGCTACTATGGCTACACCTTC; CDR3aa: CASSKTGGYYGYTF
d_gene: -; v_gene: TRBV11-1; j_gene: TRBJ1-5; abundance: many; CDR3nt: TGTGCCATCACCTCCGGGCCACCCCTTATCGGGAATCAGCCCCAGCATTTT; CDR3aa: CAITSGPPLIGNQPQHF